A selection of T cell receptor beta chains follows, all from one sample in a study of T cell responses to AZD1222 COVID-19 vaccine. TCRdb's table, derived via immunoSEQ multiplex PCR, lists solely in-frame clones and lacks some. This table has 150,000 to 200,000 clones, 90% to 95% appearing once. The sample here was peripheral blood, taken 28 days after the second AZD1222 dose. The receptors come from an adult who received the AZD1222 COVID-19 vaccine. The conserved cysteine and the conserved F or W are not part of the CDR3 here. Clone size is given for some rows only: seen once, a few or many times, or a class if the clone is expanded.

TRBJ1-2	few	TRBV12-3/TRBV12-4	ASSYGWGYT
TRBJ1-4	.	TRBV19	ATAKQGTNEKLF
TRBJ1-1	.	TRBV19	ASQFWEGDIGEAF
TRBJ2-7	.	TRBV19	ASSIVLAESYEQY
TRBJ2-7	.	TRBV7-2	ASSFTTGAEQY
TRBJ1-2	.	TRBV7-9	ASSSQDDYGYT
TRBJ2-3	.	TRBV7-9	ASSLEGGLYTDTQY
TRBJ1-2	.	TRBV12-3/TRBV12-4	ASSLSLAGGYT
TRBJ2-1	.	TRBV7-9	ASSLAPGQAEQF
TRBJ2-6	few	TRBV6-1	ASSGTGGSGANVLT
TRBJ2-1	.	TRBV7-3	ASSLTDLKAGIYNEQF
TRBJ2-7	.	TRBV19	ASSMKPTGSYEQY
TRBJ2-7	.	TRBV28	ASASGQGPSEQY
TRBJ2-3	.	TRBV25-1	ASSLSGTDTQY
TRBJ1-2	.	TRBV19	ASNRGGYT
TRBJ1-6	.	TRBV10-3	AISSGTGVSPLH
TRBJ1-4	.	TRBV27	ASSFNRDEKLF
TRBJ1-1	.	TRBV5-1	ASSSLSGGMNTEAF
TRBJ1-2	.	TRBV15	ATSSYPTGVMKYGYT
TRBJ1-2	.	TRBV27	ASSRGTNGRYT
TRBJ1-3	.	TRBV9	ASSVGHSGNTIY
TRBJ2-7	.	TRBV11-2	ASSFIRGDSYEQY
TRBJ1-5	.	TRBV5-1	ASSSGQGANQPQH
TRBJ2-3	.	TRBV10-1	ASSENPGGTDTQY
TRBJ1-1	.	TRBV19	ATKTGVTEAF
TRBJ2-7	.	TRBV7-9	ASNSMDGSPPYEQY
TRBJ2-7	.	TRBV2	ASSESDGGREQY
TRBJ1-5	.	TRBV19	ASTPGGSKGNQPQH
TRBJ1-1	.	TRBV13	ASSYDRRNTEAF
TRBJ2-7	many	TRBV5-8	ASSLEGTGLSQFYEQY
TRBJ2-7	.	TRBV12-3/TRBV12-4	ASSNYEQY
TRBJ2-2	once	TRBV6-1	ASSVNPGYSPGELF
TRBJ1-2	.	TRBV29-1	SVGQNYGYT
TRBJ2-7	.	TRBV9	ASSAYSGLSYEQY
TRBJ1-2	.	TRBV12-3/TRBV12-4	ASSLVRFGGYT
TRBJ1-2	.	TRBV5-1	ASSGTGGRDYGYT
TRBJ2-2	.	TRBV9	ASSAREANTGELF
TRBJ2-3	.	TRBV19	ATQGGGMADTQY
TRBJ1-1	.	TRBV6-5	ASTPFGLTNTEAF
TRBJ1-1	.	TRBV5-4	ASSLESALTEAF
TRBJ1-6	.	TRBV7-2	ASSLEYRGYNSPLH
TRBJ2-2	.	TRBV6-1	ASSYMGAGELF
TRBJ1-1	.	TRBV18	ASSQATPEAF
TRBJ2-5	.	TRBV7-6	ASSKQRAGQETQY
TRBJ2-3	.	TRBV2	AGSGTDTQY
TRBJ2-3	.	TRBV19	ASSIGGEGDTQY
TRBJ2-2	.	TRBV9	ASSVAFPSGRTGELF
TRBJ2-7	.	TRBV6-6	ASSPVGYEQY
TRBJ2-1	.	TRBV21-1	ASSTSFGVQSYNEQF
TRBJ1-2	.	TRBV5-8	ASITLARGYT